The rows below give T cell receptor beta chains drawn from one sample of a study of T cell responses to AZD1222 COVID-19 vaccine. TCRdb's table, derived via immunoSEQ multiplex PCR, lists solely in-frame clones and lacks some. The sample has approximately 140,000 clones; approximately 90% are singletons. The material was peripheral blood, obtained on day 0 of AZD1222 vaccination. The receptor source for this set is an adult in good health. The CDR3 runs from the conserved cysteine through the conserved F or W. A D gene is named only where the DNA matches it firmly. The listing skips clone size in some rows; elsewhere it reads once, few, many or a size class.

>TRBJ2-2|TRBV28|NA|NA
CAGSSKKQVTGELFF
TGTGCCGGTAGCAGTAAGAAACAGGTCACCGGGGAGCTGTTTTTT
>TRBJ1-2|TRBV24-1|NA|NA
CATSDLHWSYTF
TGTGCCACCAGTGATTTGCATTGGTCCTACACCTTC
>TRBJ1-2|TRBV4-1|NA|NA
CASSQVAGGDGYTF
TGCGCCAGCAGCCAAGTAGCGGGGGGCGATGGCTACACCTTC
>TRBJ1-4|TRBV25-1|NA|NA
CASRGMADEKLFF
TGTGCCAGCAGGGGGATGGCTGATGAAAAACTGTTTTTT
>TRBJ1-2|TRBV4-1|NA|NA
CASSQNGAQGYGYTF
TGCGCCAGCAGCCAAAATGGTGCTCAGGGCTATGGCTACACCTTC
>TRBJ2-7|TRBV5-6|NA|NA
CASSLGRLYEQYF
TGTGCCAGCAGCTTGGGCCGGCTCTACGAGCAGTACTTC
>TRBJ2-1|TRBV11-3|NA|NA
CASSSTSYNEQFF
TGTGCCAGCAGCTCGACCTCCTACAATGAGCAGTTCTTC
>TRBJ2-5|TRBV6-1|NA|NA
CASSEAGWIGETQYF
TGTGCCAGCAGTGAAGCGGGGTGGATAGGAGAGACCCAGTACTTC
>TRBJ2-3|TRBV5-5|TRBD1|NA
CASSSGQGPNTDTQYF
TGTGCCAGCAGCAGCGGACAGGGGCCAAACACAGATACGCAGTATTTT
>TRBJ2-7|TRBV6-5|NA|NA
CASSPGTDYEQYF
TGTGCCAGCAGCCCCGGGACGGACTACGAGCAGTACTTC
>TRBJ2-5|TRBV10-3|TRBD1|NA
CAISDTRGQLETQYF
TGTGCCATCAGTGATACGAGGGGACAGTTAGAGACCCAGTACTTC
>TRBJ2-3|TRBV7-3|NA|NA
CASSLGAGRRDTQYF
TGTGCCAGCAGCTTAGGGGCAGGTAGAAGGGATACGCAGTATTTT
>TRBJ2-2|TRBV19|NA|NA
CASRGAATNTGELFF
TGTGCCAGTAGAGGAGCGGCCACGAACACCGGGGAGCTGTTTTTT
>TRBJ2-2|TRBV7-9|NA|NA
CASSNGGNTGELFF
TGTGCCAGCAGTAATGGGGGGAATACCGGGGAGCTGTTTTTT
>TRBJ2-3|TRBV7-3|TRBD1|NA
CASSSDRGHTDTQYF
TGTGCCAGCAGCTCGGACAGGGGCCACACAGATACGCAGTATTTT
>TRBJ2-3|TRBV12-3/TRBV12-4|NA|NA
CAILSMGDTQYF
TGTGCCATCCTCTCGATGGGGGATACGCAGTATTTT
>TRBJ2-7|TRBV6-4|NA|once
CASSDLSGEQYF
TGTGCCAGCAGTGACCTATCTGGCGAGCAGTACTTC
>TRBJ1-4|TRBV25-1|NA|NA
CASSAGVDGEKLFF
TGTGCCAGCAGTGCTGGGGTGGATGGTGAAAAACTGTTTTTT
>TRBJ2-2|TRBV6-8|NA|NA
CASSYSRRGGTGELFF
TGTGCCAGCAGTTACTCGAGGAGGGGTGGCACCGGGGAGCTGTTTTTT
>TRBJ1-4|TRBV30|TRBD1|NA
CAWSVPGTGSEKLFF
TGTGCCTGGAGTGTACCCGGGACAGGGTCTGAAAAACTGTTTTTT
>TRBJ2-7|TRBV29-1|TRBD2|NA
CSVVLAGGTFWEQYF
TGCAGCGTTGTCCTAGCGGGAGGCACCTTCTGGGAGCAGTACTTC
>TRBJ1-4|TRBV27|NA|once
CASRLGIATNEKLFF
TGTGCCAGCCGACTTGGGATCGCAACTAATGAAAAACTGTTTTTT